Listed below are T cell receptor beta chains from one sample, sequenced in a study of T cell repertoires in cytomegalovirus infection. TCRdb reprocessed the reads via MiXCR and lists one record per CDR3 protein. The sample includes some 390,000 distinct CDR3 sequences, roughly 18% of them seen just once. Input material: PBMCs. These receptor sequences come from a human donor in good health (CMV status not recorded). Some clones in this sample may be carry-over from other donors' samples. CDR3s include the opening cysteine and the closing phenylalanine or tryptophan. A D gene is named only where the DNA matches it firmly. Rows give clone size only sometimes, using once, few, many, or a class for an expanded clone.

j_call	clone_size	v_call	d_call	cdr3_nt	cdr3_aa
TRBJ2-1	few	TRBV11-2	.	TGTGCCAGCAGCTTAGAAAGAAAGCAGTTCTTC	CASSLERKQFF
TRBJ1-1	few	TRBV18	.	TGTGCCAGCTCAGGGAATGTGAACACTGAAGCTTTCTTT	CASSGNVNTEAFF
TRBJ2-7	.	TRBV4-2	.	TGTGCCAGCAGCCGTAGGGGCCAAGTTGACGAGCAGTACTTC	CASSRRGQVDEQYF
TRBJ1-3	few	TRBV2	.	TGTGCCAGCAGTGCGACCCTCTCTGGAAACACCATATATTTT	CASSATLSGNTIYF
TRBJ2-3	many	TRBV6-4	TRBD2	TGTGCCAGCAGTGACTCCACTAGCGGGATCACAGATACGCAGTATTTT	CASSDSTSGITDTQYF
TRBJ2-7	.	TRBV20-1	TRBD2	TGCAGTGTTGGTAGCGGGGGGGCGAGATCCTACGAGCAGTACTTC	CSVGSGGARSYEQYF
TRBJ2-7	many	TRBV7-8	.	TGTGCCAGCACCGGCAAAACAGGGTTTTCCCACGAGCAGTACTTC	CASTGKTGFSHEQYF
TRBJ2-3	few	TRBV5-5	.	TGTGCCAGCAGCTTGGGGTCAGGCGTCAACACAGATACGCAGTATTTT	CASSLGSGVNTDTQYF
TRBJ1-4	.	TRBV20-1	.	TGCAGTGCTACCGCCCGGGGGGGAGATGAAAAACTGTTTTTT	CSATARGGDEKLFF
TRBJ2-2	many	TRBV7-2	.	TGTGCCAGCAGCTGGACAACACCCGGGGAGCTGTTTTTT	CASSWTTPGELFF
TRBJ2-7	.	TRBV20-1	TRBD2	TGCAGTGCTGGGGAGGGGACTAGCGGGGCTTACGAGCAGTACTTC	CSAGEGTSGAYEQYF
TRBJ2-3	many	TRBV7-6	TRBD2	TGTGCCAGCAGCCGGGGGGTCACAGATACGCAGTATTTT	CASSRGVTDTQYF
TRBJ1-1	many	TRBV7-2	.	TGTGCCAGCAGTCGGGACGGGGCTGTTACTGAAGCTTTCTTT	CASSRDGAVTEAFF
TRBJ2-7	many	TRBV7-9	TRBD2	TGTGCCAGCAGCACCCCGCGGGAGGGGGCCTACGAGCAGTACTTC	CASSTPREGAYEQYF
TRBJ1-1	.	TRBV28	.	TGTGCCAGCACCCCGCCGGGGATGAACACTGAAGCTTTCTTT	CASTPPGMNTEAFF
TRBJ1-2	many	TRBV7-2	TRBD1	TGTGCCAGCAGCTTGAGACAGGGTGGCGGCTACACCTTC	CASSLRQGGGYTF
TRBJ2-1	.	TRBV20-1	.	TGCAGTGCTAGAGACCCCTCCCCGGGCTCCTACAATGAGCAGTTCTTC	CSARDPSPGSYNEQFF
TRBJ2-5	.	TRBV2	.	TGTGCCAGCACCCAAGGCAGATTTAGCGAGACCCAGTACTTC	CASTQGRFSETQYF
TRBJ1-6	.	TRBV20-1	.	TGCAGTGCTAGTAGTGACAGGACAAATTCACCCCTCCACTTT	CSASSDRTNSPLHF
TRBJ2-7	many	TRBV7-2	TRBD2	TGTGCCAGCAGCTTACTAGCGGGATTCCGGTACGAGCAGTACTTC	CASSLLAGFRYEQYF
TRBJ2-7	.	TRBV20-1	TRBD2	TGCAGTGCTAGAGATTGGGCGGGGGGGGTGGCGTACGAGCAGTACTTC	CSARDWAGGVAYEQYF
TRBJ2-7	few	TRBV10-3	.	TGTGCCATCAAAGGAGAGAGCTACGAGCAGTACTTC	CAIKGESYEQYF
TRBJ1-5	many	TRBV6-2/TRBV6-3	.	TGTGCCAGCAGCCCCGGGGACGCAGGCAATCAGCCCCAGCATTTT	CASSPGDAGNQPQHF
TRBJ2-1	many	TRBV7-9	.	TGTGCCAGCAGCTTAAGGCAGCGGTTTAATGAGCAGTTCTTC	CASSLRQRFNEQFF
TRBJ1-6	many	TRBV6-1	.	TGTGCCAGCAGTGGCGGTTGGGGAGCCTATTCACCCCTCCACTTT	CASSGGWGAYSPLHF
TRBJ1-4	.	TRBV7-9	TRBD1	TGTGCCAGCAGCATGGGACAGTCTAATGGAGCTAATGAAAAACTGTTTTTT	CASSMGQSNGANEKLFF
TRBJ2-3	few	TRBV20-1	TRBD2	TGCAGTGCTAATCCTAGCGGGACATATACGCAGTATTTT	CSANPSGTYTQYF